This T cell receptor beta chain is from a study of blood T cell repertoires in COVID-19. Turning to the study itself: From the United States, Italy and Spain came samples of acute and convalescent COVID-19. The cDNA or gDNA used as material had been derived from T cells, B-cell-depleted T cells, or PBMCs.

As processed by the authors: Estimation of nucleated cell counts relied on the amplification of reference gene primers. TCRdb's table, derived via immunoSEQ multiplex PCR, lists solely in-frame clones and lacks some. V and J calls and clone size follow that table, whereas D and trimming were derived from the DNA. The sample gives about 490,000 clones, approximately 83% of which show up once; under 4% is in the top ten. This clone occurred a few times. The length of the CDR3 is 16 residues. This receptor was taken from a human donor in a cohort sampled during active COVID-19. The chain combines TRBV21-1 with TRBJ2-1; the table's D call of TRBD2 was not tested on the DNA. TRBV21-1 constitutes a pseudogene. Sequences were obtained from peripheral blood. In DNA form, the CDR3 reads TGTGCCAGCAGCAAAGCGTATGCGGGAGGGAGCAATGAGCAGTTCTTC. Amino acid sequence: CASSKAYAGGSNEQFF.